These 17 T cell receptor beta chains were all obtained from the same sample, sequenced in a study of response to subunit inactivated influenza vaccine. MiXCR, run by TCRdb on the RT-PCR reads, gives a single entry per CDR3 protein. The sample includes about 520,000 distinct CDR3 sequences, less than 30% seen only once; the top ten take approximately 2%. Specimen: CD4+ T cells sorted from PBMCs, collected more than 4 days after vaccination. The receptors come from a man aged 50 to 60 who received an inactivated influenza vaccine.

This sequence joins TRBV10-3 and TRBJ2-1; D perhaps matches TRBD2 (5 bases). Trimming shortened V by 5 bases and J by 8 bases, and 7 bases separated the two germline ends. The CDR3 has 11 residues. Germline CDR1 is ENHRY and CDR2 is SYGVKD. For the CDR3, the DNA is TGTGCCATCAGTTGGCGGGATGAGCAGTTCTTC. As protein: CAISWRDEQFF.

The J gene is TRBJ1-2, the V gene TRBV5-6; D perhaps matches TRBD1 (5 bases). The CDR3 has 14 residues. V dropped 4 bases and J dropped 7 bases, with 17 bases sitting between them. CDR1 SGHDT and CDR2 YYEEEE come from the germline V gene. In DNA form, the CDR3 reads TGTGCCAGCAGCCGGCGGGGGGTCGGAGTTGGCTACACCTTC. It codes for CASSRRGVGVGYTF.

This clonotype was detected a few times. This CDR3 is CASGSPSTNIQYF. The DNA for the CDR3 is TGTGCCAGCGGTAGCCCGTCCACCAACATTCAGTACTTC. This sequence joins TRBV7-2 and TRBJ2-4; the D is unclear. The CDR3 totals 13 residues. V lost 8 bases, J lost 7 bases, and 15 bases lay in between. Per germline, CDR1 SGHTA and CDR2 FQGNSA.

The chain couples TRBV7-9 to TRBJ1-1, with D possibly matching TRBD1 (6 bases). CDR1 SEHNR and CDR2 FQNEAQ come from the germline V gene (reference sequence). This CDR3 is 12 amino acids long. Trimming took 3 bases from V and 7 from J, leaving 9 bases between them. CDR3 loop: CASSLAGVEAFF. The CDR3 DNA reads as TGTGCCAGCAGCTTGGCAGGGGTTGAAGCTTTCTTT.

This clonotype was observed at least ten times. CDR3 nucleotide sequence: TGTGCCAGCAGTTCCGGGACGATCACAGATACGCAGTATTTT. It encodes CASSSGTITDTQYF. This chain uses TRBV6-5 with TRBJ2-3, with D perhaps assigned TRBD1 or TRBD2 (5 bases each). The CDR3 covers 14 residues. CDR1 MNHEY and CDR2 SVGAGI come from the germline V gene. Trimming took off 4 bases at V and 2 bases at J, with 10 bases between the two ends.

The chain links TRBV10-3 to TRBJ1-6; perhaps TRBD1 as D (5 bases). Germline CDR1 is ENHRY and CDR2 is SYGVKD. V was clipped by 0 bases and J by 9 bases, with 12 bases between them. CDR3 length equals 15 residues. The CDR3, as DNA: TGTGCCATCAGTGAGTCGGCAGGGTCGGTTTCACCCCTCCACTTT. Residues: CAISESAGSVSPLHF.

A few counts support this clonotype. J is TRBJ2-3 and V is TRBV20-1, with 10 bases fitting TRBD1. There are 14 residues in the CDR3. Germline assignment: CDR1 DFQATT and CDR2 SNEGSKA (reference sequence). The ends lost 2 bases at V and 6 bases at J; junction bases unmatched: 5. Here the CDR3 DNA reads TGCAGTGCTAGACGAGACAGGGGGCGCGATACGCAGTATTTT. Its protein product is CSARRDRGRDTQYF.

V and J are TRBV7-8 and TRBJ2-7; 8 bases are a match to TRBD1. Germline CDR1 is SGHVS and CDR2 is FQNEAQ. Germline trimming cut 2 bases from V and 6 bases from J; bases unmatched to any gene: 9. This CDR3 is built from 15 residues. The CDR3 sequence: CASSLFLQGDSEQYF. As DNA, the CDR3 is TGTGCCAGCAGCTTATTCTTACAGGGGGATAGCGAGCAGTACTTC.

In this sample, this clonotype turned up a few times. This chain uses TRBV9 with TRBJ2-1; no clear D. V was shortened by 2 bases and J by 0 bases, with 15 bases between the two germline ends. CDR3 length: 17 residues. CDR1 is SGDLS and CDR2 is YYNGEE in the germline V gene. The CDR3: CASSVAPYGSSYNEQFF. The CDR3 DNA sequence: TGTGCCAGCAGCGTCGCTCCCTACGGTAGCTCCTACAATGAGCAGTTCTTC.

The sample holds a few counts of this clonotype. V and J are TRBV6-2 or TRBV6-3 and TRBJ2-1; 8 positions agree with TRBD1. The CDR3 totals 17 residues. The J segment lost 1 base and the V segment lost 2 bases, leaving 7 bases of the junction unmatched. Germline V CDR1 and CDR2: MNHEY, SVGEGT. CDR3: CASSYLRTGWSYNEQFF. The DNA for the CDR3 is TGTGCCAGCAGTTACCTCCGGACAGGGTGGTCCTACAATGAGCAGTTCTTC.

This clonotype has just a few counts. The CDR3 is CASSAWGLAGDNEQFF. DNA of the CDR3: TGCGCCAGCAGCGCATGGGGGCTAGCGGGGGATAATGAGCAGTTCTTC. The chain has TRBV5-1 and TRBJ2-1; TRBD2 aligns across 10 bases. The CDR3 extends over 16 amino acids. Germline V gene data show CDR1 as SGHRS and CDR2 as YFSETQ. Trimming removed 4 bases from V and 7 bases from J; junction bases left unmatched: 11.

The CDR3: CASQGQGGSPLHF. In nucleotides, the CDR3 is TGTGCCAGCCAAGGACAGGGGGGTTCACCCCTCCACTTT. V gene TRBV6-2 or TRBV6-3 combines with J gene TRBJ1-6; 10 nucleotides align to TRBD1. Germline assignment: CDR1 MNHEY and CDR2 SVGEGT. The junction had 4 bases not matched to a gene; V was cut back by 8 bases and J by 9 bases. CDR3 length: 13 residues.

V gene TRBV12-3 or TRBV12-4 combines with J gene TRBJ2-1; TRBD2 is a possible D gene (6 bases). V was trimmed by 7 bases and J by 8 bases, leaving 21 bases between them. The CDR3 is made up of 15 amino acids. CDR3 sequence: CASTDRGGPVDEQFF. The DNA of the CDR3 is TGTGCCAGCACTGACCGAGGAGGGCCCGTCGATGAGCAGTTCTTC.

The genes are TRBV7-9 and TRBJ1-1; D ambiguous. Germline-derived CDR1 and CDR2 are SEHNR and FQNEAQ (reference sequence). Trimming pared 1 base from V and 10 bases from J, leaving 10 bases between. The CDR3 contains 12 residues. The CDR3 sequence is CASSLESGGAFF. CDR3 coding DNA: TGTGCCAGCAGCTTAGAATCAGGCGGAGCTTTCTTT.

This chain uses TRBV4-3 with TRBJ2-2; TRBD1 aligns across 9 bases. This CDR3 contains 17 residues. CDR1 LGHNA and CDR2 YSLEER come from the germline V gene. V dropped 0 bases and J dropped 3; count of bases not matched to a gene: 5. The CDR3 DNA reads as TGCGCCAGCAGCCAAGAAGACAGGGGGGTCGACACCGGGGAGCTGTTTTTT. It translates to CASSQEDRGVDTGELFF.

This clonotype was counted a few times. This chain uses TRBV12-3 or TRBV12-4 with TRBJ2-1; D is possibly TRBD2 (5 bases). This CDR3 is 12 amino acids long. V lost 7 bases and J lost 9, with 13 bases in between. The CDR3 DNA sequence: TGTGCCAGCACCCAGAGGGTTGGTGAGCAGTTCTTC. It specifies CASTQRVGEQFF.

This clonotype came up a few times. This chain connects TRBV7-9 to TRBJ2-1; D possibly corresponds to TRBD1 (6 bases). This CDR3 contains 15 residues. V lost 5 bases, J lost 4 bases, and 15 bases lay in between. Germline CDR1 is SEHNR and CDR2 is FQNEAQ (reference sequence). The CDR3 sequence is CASSKGGYGYNEQFF. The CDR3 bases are TGTGCCAGCAGCAAAGGGGGTTACGGTTACAATGAGCAGTTCTTC.